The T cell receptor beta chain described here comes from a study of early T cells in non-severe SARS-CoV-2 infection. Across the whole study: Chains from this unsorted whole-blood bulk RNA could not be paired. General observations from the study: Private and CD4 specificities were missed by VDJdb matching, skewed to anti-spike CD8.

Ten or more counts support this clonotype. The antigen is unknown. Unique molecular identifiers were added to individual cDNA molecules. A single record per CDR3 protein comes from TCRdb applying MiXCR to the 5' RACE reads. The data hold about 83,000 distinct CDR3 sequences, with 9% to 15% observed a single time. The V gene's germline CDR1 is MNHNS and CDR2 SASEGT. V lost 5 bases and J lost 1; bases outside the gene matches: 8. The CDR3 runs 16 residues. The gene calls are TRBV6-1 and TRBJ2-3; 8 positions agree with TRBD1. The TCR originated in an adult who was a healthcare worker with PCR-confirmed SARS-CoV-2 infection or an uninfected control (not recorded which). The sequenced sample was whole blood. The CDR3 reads CASSRQGLPGTDTQYF. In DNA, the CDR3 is TGTGCCAGCAGTAGACAGGGGCTTCCCGGCACAGATACGCAGTATTTT.